The T cell receptor beta chain described here comes from a study of T cells after yellow fever vaccination. Study results and caveats: A weaker secondary response peaked on day 5, the primary on day 15. Most primary-vaccination clones reappeared after the booster (approximately 97% CD4, about 90% CD8). Overall, a small share of clonotypes was seen in both CD4 and CD8 compartments.

The 5'RACE template-switching step produced TCR cDNA and added a universal primer site and UMIs. TCRdb independently ran MiXCR on the 5' RACE reads; one entry per CDR3 protein. Here the sample spans under 55,000 distinct CDR3 sequences, 6.8% being singletons. This clonotype showed up many times. Per germline, CDR1 LNHDA and CDR2 SQIVND (reference sequence). CDR3 length equals 13 residues. The junction had 6 bases not matched to a gene; V was cut back by 6 bases and J by 6 bases. The receptor was derived from a man aged 25-45 years who received the YFV17D yellow fever vaccine. Source: CD8+ T cells not binding an NS4B(214-222) dextramer, sorted from PBMCs, taken 45 days after the yellow fever booster vaccination. V is TRBV19 and J is TRBJ2-3; 7 bases line up with TRBD2. CDR3 in DNA: TGTGCCAGTAGAAGCGGGGTCTTTGATACGCAGTATTTT. Its protein product is CASRSGVFDTQYF.